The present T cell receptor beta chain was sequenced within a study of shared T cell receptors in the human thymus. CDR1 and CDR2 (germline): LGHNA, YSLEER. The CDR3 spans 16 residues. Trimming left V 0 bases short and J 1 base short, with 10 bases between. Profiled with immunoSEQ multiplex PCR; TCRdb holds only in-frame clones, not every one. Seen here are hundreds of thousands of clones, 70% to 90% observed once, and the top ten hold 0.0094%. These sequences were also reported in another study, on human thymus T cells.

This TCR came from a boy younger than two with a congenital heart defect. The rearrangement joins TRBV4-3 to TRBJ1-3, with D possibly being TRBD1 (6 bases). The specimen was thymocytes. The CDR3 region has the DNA TGCGCCAGCAGCCAAGAACCCCAGGGGTCTGGAAACACCATATATTTT. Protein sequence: CASSQEPQGSGNTIYF.